A selection of T cell receptor beta chains follows, all from one sample in a study of blood T cell repertoires in COVID-19. TCRdb's table, derived via immunoSEQ multiplex PCR, lists solely in-frame clones and lacks some. The sample shows about 230,000 clones, approximately 80% of them seen only once. What was sequenced was peripheral blood. These TCRs come from a woman aged 45 to 65 with acute or convalescent COVID-19. CDR3s include the opening cysteine and the closing phenylalanine or tryptophan. The order of the fields is CDR3 length, D gene, J gene, clone size, V gene, CDR3 DNA, CDR3 protein. D genes are given only for firm matches. Rows may omit the clone size; those that give it use once, few, many or a size class.

16 TRBD1 TRBJ2-3 NA TRBV4-1 TGCGCCAGCAGCCAACCCGGGACAGGGGGGAGAGATACGCAGTATTTT CASSQPGTGGRDTQYF
14 NA TRBJ2-7 NA TRBV7-8 TGTGCCAGCAGCCTAGATAGGCGGGAATACGAGCAGTACTTC CASSLDRREYEQYF
14 NA TRBJ1-2 NA TRBV3-1/TRBV3-2 TGTGCCAGCAGCCAAGGGGAGCGGGTCTATGGCTACACCTTC CASSQGERVYGYTF
14 NA TRBJ2-2 NA TRBV5-6 TGTGCCAGCAGCGCCACAAAGTACACCGGGGAGCTGTTTTTT CASSATKYTGELFF
18 NA TRBJ1-3 NA TRBV6-1 TGTGCCAGCAGTGAAGCGCGGTGGGGCAGGGTCTCTGGAAACACCATATATTTT CASSEARWGRVSGNTIYF
18 TRBD2 TRBJ2-2 NA TRBV12-5 TGTGCTAGTGGTTTGTTCCCGGGACTAGCGGGGAACACCGGGGAGCTGTTTTTT CASGLFPGLAGNTGELFF
17 TRBD1 TRBJ2-4 NA TRBV19 TGTGCCAGTAGTACAACTTTACAGGGGGCGGCCAAAAACATTCAGTACTTC CASSTTLQGAAKNIQYF
14 NA TRBJ1-2 NA TRBV4-2 TGTGCCAGCAGCCTAGGTAGGGGAGGCTATGGCTACACCTTC CASSLGRGGYGYTF
14 NA TRBJ2-3 NA TRBV5-6 TGTGCCAGCAGCTGGGAGGACAGCACAGATACGCAGTATTTT CASSWEDSTDTQYF
14 NA TRBJ1-2 NA TRBV6-5 TGTGCCAGCAAAACCGGGGGTGCCAACTATGGCTACACCTTC CASKTGGANYGYTF
14 TRBD2 TRBJ2-3 NA TRBV7-2 TGTGCCAGCAGCCCCCTGGGGGGGGCAGATACGCAGTATTTT CASSPLGGADTQYF
13 TRBD1 TRBJ1-2 NA TRBV6-5 TGTGCCAGCGGGGACAGGGGGCGGTATGGCTACACCTTC CASGDRGRYGYTF
14 NA TRBJ1-2 NA TRBV7-2 TGTGCCAGCAGCTTAGGACCGCAGGGGTCTGGCTACACCTTC CASSLGPQGSGYTF
16 NA TRBJ1-6 NA TRBV2 TGTGCCAGCAGGTCCCAGCGAACGGGACTTAATTCACCCCTCCACTTT CASRSQRTGLNSPLHF
16 TRBD1 TRBJ1-2 NA TRBV6-5 TGTGCCAGCAGTTATAACCTCCTGGGACAGGAAGAGGGCTACACCTTC CASSYNLLGQEEGYTF
18 TRBD1 TRBJ2-5 NA TRBV10-1 TGCGCCAGCAGTGAGTCGACCCGAGTAGGGGGACAGGGGGAGACCCAGTACTTC CASSESTRVGGQGETQYF
15 NA TRBJ1-2 few TRBV18 TGTGCCAGCTCACCATCAGGGGAGAGGAGCTATGGCTACACCTTC CASSPSGERSYGYTF
16 NA TRBJ1-2 NA TRBV10-3 TGTGCCATCAGTGCCTCGACAGCTTCAGCGACGTATGGCTACACCTTC CAISASTASATYGYTF
14 NA TRBJ1-2 NA TRBV5-5 TGTGCCAGCAGCTTGGGTTCAGGAAGCTATGGCTACACCTTC CASSLGSGSYGYTF
16 NA TRBJ1-6 once TRBV28 TGTGCCAGCAGTTTTCTTACAGGCGGATTAAATTCACCCCTCCACTTT CASSFLTGGLNSPLHF
14 NA TRBJ2-3 once TRBV5-4 TGTGCCAGCAGCTTGGCTGGCTTCACAGATACGCAGTATTTT CASSLAGFTDTQYF
12 NA TRBJ2-7 NA TRBV12-3/TRBV12-4 TGTGCCAGCAGTTTAGACTCCCGCGAGCAGTACTTC CASSLDSREQYF
15 NA TRBJ1-2 NA TRBV4-1 TGCGCCAGCAGCCAAGGGTCATTAGCTAACTATGGCTACACCTTC CASSQGSLANYGYTF
13 NA TRBJ2-1 NA TRBV10-1 TGCGCCAGCAGGGAATCAGGGGAGAATCAGCAGTTCTTC CASRESGENQQFF
15 TRBD1 TRBJ2-1 NA TRBV7-9 TGTGCCAGCAGCCCGGGACAGCAGCCCTACAATGAGCAGTTCTTC CASSPGQQPYNEQFF
13 NA TRBJ1-2 NA TRBV5-4 TGTGCCAGCAGCCGGGCGGGGGACTATGGCTACACCTTC CASSRAGDYGYTF
14 NA TRBJ1-5 NA TRBV28 TGTGCCAGCAGTCATCCTCAGGGAAGACAGCCCCAGCATTTT CASSHPQGRQPQHF
12 NA TRBJ2-1 NA TRBV7-2 TGTGCCAGCAGCTTAGATTACAGGGAGCAGTTCTTC CASSLDYREQFF
12 NA TRBJ2-7 few TRBV12-3/TRBV12-4 TGTGCCAGCAGCTCTAACTCCTACGAGCAGTACTTC CASSSNSYEQYF
13 NA TRBJ1-6 NA TRBV7-8 TGTGCCAGCAGCTTACAGTCAGATTCACCCCTCCACTTT CASSLQSDSPLHF
17 TRBD1 TRBJ2-3 NA TRBV29-1 TGCAGCGTTGGCGAGGGACAGAAGATAGGGGGCACAGATACGCAGTATTTT CSVGEGQKIGGTDTQYF
18 TRBD2 TRBJ2-2 NA TRBV20-1 TGCAGTGCGAGTCGGGGGCTAGCGGGAGGGCCGGGCACCGGGGAGCTGTTTTTT CSASRGLAGGPGTGELFF
16 TRBD1 TRBJ1-4 NA TRBV6-2/TRBV6-3 TGTGCCAGCAGTTATCCTCGGACAGGGGTGGATGAAAAACTGTTTTTT CASSYPRTGVDEKLFF
13 TRBD1 TRBJ1-5 NA TRBV18 TGTGCCAGCTCGTTGACAGGGGACCAGCCCCAGCATTTT CASSLTGDQPQHF
16 TRBD2 TRBJ2-2 NA TRBV7-3 TGTGCCAGCAGCCTAGCGGGGGGACCGAACACCGGGGAGCTGTTTTTT CASSLAGGPNTGELFF
15 TRBD2 TRBJ2-7 NA TRBV11-3 TGTGCCAGCACTGGGACTAGCGGGAGCTCCTACGAGCAGTACTTC CASTGTSGSSYEQYF